Below, 9 T cell receptor beta chains from the same sample are listed, as sequenced in a study of blood T cell repertoires in COVID-19. Assay: immunoSEQ multiplex PCR; the TCRdb copy retains only in-frame clones and omits some. The sample yields some 200,000 clones, approximately 80% seen once. The specimen was PBMCs or T cells enriched from blood (not recorded which). These receptors originate from a woman aged 40-49 years with acute COVID-19.

This clone was found once. The rearrangement joins TRBV7-2 to TRBJ2-7; TRBD2 aligns across 9 bases. The germline V gene has CDR1 SGHTA and CDR2 FQGNSA. Germline trimming cut 2 bases from V and 2 bases from J; bases unmatched to any gene: 7. The CDR3 runs to 16 residues. For the CDR3, the DNA is TGTGCCAGCAGCTTACTAGCGGGATATGGGACCTACGAGCAGTACTTC. Protein sequence: CASSLLAGYGTYEQYF.

This sequence joins TRBV20-1 and TRBJ2-5; 11 bases are shared with TRBD2. The CDR3 spans 17 residues. The J segment lost 4 bases and the V segment lost 3 bases, leaving 13 bases of the junction unmatched. Germline assignment: CDR1 DFQATT and CDR2 SNEGSKA (reference sequence). CDR3 in amino acids: CSASLSSGGRGRETQYF. For the CDR3, the DNA is TGCAGTGCTAGTCTGTCTAGCGGGGGGAGGGGACGAGAGACCCAGTACTTC.

The chain combines TRBV18 with TRBJ1-6; possible D gene TRBD1, 6 bases. The CDR3 contains 14 residues. From germline, CDR1 is KGHSH and CDR2 LQKENI. With 5 bases removed from V and 7 bases from J, the gap between germline ends came to 12 bases. The DNA of the CDR3 is TGTGCCAGCTCAGACAGGAACCTAAATTCACCCCTCCACTTT. This gives the protein CASSDRNLNSPLHF.

V usage is TRBV10-3 and J usage is TRBJ2-7, with 9 bases aligning to TRBD1. Germline V lookup: CDR1 ENHRY, CDR2 SYGVKD. J lost 1 base, V lost 8 bases, and 6 bases had no gene match. The CDR3 is made up of 14 amino acids. This CDR3 reads CAIRMTGGSYEQYF. For the CDR3, the DNA is TGTGCCATCCGAATGACAGGGGGATCCTACGAGCAGTACTTC.

This chain uses TRBV11-2 with TRBJ1-5; no firm D call. This CDR3 is built from 15 residues. The V gene lost 5 bases and the J gene lost 7 bases, with 18 bases spanning the gap. The germline V gene encodes CDR1 SGHAT and CDR2 FQNNGV. For the CDR3, the DNA is TGTGCCAGCAGCAAATTTGATAGCGGCGGGCAGCCCCAGCATTTT. It codes for CASSKFDSGGQPQHF.

V usage is TRBV28 and J usage is TRBJ2-7; 7 nucleotides align to TRBD2. From germline, CDR1 is MDHEN and CDR2 SYDVKM. The CDR3 loop spans 14 amino acids. The junction had 4 bases not matched to a gene; V was cut back by 3 bases and J by 2 bases. Here the CDR3 DNA reads TGTGCCAGCAGTTTGGTGGGGGGGACCTACGAGCAGTACTTC. Amino acid sequence: CASSLVGGTYEQYF. Using reference TRBV28 and TRBJ2-7 for the parts outside the CDR3, the full variable domain is DVKVTQSSRYLVKRTGEKVFLECVQDMDHENMFWYRQDPGLGLRLIYFSYDVKMKEKGDIPEGYSVSREKKERFSLILESASTNQTSMYLCASSLVGGTYEQYFGPGTRLTVT.

The J gene is TRBJ1-2, the V gene TRBV6-6, with D unclear. This CDR3 comprises 13 residues. Germline lookup yields CDR1 MNHNY and CDR2 SVGAGI (reference sequence). V lost 4 bases, J lost 6 bases, and 12 bases lay in between. Here the CDR3 DNA reads TGTGCCAGCAGTTTCAGGCAGTCGGATGGCTACACCTTC. Amino acids: CASSFRQSDGYTF.

This clone was seen many times. Within the sample, other DNA sequences also encode this same CDR3. The rearrangement uses TRBV19 and TRBJ1-2, with D possibly TRBD1 on 5 matching bases. Trimming pared 4 bases from V and 2 bases from J, leaving 11 bases between. The CDR3 covers 14 residues. Germline V gene data show CDR1 as LNHDA and CDR2 as SQIVND (reference sequence). Here the CDR3 reads CASSTPGLNYGYTF. For the CDR3, the DNA is TGTGCCAGTAGTACACCGGGACTGAACTATGGCTACACCTTC.

J is TRBJ2-1 and V is TRBV9; TRBD1 might be the D (6 bases). The CDR3 extends over 16 amino acids. Germline V gene data show CDR1 as SGDLS and CDR2 as YYNGEE. The V and J ends lost 0 bases and 7 bases respectively, with 17 bases between them. The chain's CDR3 is CASSVEAGPQGNEQFF. The DNA for the CDR3 is TGTGCCAGCAGCGTAGAGGCAGGACCCCAGGGGAATGAGCAGTTCTTC.